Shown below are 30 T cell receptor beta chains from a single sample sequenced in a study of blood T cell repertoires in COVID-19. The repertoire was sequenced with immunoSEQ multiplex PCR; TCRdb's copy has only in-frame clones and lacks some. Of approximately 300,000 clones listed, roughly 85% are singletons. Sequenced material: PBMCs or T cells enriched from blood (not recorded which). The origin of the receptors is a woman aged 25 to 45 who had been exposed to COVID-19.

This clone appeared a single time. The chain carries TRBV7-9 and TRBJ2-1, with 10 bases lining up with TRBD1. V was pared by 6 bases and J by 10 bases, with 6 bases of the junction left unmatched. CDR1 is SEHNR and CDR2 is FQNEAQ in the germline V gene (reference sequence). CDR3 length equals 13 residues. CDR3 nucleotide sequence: TGTGCCAGCAGAGAGACAGGGGGCAGGGAGCAGTTCTTC. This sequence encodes CASRETGGREQFF.

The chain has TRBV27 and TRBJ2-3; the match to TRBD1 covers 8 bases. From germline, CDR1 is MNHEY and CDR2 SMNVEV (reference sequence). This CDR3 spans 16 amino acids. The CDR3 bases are TGTGCATCCACTCGGGCAGGGGGCGCCGGGACAGATACGCAGTATTTT. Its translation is CASTRAGGAGTDTQYF.

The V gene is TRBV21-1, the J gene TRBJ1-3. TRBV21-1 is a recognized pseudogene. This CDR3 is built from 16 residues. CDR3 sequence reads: CASSKVTPLSGNTIYF. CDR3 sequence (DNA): TGTGCCAGCAGCAAAGTAACTCCCCTCTCCGGAAACACCATATATTTT.

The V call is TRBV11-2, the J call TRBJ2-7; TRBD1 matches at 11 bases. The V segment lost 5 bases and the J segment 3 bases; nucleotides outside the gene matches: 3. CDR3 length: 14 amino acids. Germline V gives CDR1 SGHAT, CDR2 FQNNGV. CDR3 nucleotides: TGTGCCAGCAGCGCCGGGACAGGGGGCTACGAGCAGTACTTC. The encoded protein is CASSAGTGGYEQYF. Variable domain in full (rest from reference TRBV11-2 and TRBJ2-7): EAGVAQSPRYKIIEKRQSVAFWCNPISGHATLYWYQQILGQGPKLLIQFQNNGVVDDSQLPKDRFSAERLKGVDSTLKIQPAKLEDSAVYLCASSAGTGGYEQYFGPGTRLTVT.

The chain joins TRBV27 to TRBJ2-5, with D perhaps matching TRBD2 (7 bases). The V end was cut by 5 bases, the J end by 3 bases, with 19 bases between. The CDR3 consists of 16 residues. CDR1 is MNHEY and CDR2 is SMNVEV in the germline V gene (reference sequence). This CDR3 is CASSTPLGRGEETQYF. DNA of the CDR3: TGTGCCAGCAGTACCCCCTTAGGGAGGGGGGAAGAGACCCAGTACTTC.

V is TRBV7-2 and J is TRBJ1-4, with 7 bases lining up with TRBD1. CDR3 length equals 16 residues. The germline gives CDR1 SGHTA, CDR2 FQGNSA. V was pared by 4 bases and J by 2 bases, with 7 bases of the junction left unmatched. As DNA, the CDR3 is TGTGCCAGCAGCTCGACAGGGCCTGGCACTAATGAAAAACTGTTTTTT. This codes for CASSSTGPGTNEKLFF.

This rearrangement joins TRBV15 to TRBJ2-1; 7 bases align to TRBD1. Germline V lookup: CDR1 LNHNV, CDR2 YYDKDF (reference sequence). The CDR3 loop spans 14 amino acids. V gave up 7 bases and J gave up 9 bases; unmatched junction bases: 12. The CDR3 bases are TGTGCCACCAACCCCAAGACAGGGTCGGGTGAGCAGTTCTTC. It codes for CATNPKTGSGEQFF.

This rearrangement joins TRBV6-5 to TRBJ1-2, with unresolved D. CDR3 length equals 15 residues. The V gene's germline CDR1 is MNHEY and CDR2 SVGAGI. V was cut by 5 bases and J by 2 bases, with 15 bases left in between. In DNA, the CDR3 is TGTGCCAGCAGTCCCAACTGGGAGGGCAACTATGGCTACACCTTC. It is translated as CASSPNWEGNYGYTF.

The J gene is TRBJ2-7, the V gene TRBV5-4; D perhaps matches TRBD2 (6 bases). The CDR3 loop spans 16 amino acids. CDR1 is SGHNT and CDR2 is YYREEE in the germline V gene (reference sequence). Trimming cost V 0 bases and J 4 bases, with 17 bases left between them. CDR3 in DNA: TGTGCCAGCAGCTTGGACTGGGGGGACCGTGGTTACGAGCAGTACTTC. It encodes CASSLDWGDRGYEQYF.

The CDR3 spells CASSRGGARDQPQHF. CDR3 bases: TGCGCCAGCAGTAGAGGGGGGGCTCGGGATCAGCCCCAGCATTTT. The chain combines TRBV10-2 with TRBJ1-5; D may be TRBD1 (6 bases). The CDR3 is 15 amino acids. Germline values: CDR1 WSHSY, CDR2 SAAADI. With 5 bases removed from V and 5 bases from J, the gap between germline ends came to 16 bases.

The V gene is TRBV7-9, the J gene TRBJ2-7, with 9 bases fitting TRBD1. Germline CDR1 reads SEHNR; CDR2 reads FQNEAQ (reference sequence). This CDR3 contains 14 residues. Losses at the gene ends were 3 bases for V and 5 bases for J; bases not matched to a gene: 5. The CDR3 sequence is CASSFKGQGNEQYF. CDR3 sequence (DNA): TGTGCCAGCAGCTTTAAGGGACAGGGAAACGAGCAGTACTTC.

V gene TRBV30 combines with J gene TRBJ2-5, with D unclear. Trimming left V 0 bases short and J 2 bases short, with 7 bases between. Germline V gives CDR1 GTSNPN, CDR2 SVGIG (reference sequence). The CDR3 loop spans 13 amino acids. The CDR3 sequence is CAWSVRRQETQYF. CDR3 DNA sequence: TGTGCCTGGAGTGTAAGGCGGCAAGAGACCCAGTACTTC. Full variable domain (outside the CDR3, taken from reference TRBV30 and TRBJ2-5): SQTIHQWPATLVQPVGSPLSLECTVEGTSNPNLYWYRQAAGRGLQLLFYSVGIGQISSEVPQNLSASRPQDRQFILSSKKLLLSDSGFYLCAWSVRRQETQYFGPGTRLLVL.

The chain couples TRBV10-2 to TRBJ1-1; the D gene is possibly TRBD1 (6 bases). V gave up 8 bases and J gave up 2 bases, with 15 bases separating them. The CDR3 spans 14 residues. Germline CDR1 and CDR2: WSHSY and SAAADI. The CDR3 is CASHPVDRNTEAFF. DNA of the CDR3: TGCGCCAGCCATCCCGTGGACAGAAACACTGAAGCTTTCTTT.

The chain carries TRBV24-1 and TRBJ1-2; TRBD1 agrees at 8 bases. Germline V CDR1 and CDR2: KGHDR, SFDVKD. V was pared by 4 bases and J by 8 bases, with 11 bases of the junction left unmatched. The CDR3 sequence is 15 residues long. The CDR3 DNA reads TGTGCCACCAGTGACCCCCGACAGGGGATGGGAGGCTACACCTTC. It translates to CATSDPRQGMGGYTF.

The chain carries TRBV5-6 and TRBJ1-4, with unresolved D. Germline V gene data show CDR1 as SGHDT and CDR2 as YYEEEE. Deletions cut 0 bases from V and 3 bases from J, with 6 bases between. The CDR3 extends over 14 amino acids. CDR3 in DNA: TGTGCCAGCAGCTTGGGACACCCTAATGAAAAACTGTTTTTT. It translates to CASSLGHPNEKLFF.

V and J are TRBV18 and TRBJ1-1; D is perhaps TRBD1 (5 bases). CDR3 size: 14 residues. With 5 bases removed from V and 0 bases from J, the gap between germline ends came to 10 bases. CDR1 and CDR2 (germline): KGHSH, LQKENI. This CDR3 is CASSDQGLNTEAFF. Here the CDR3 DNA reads TGTGCCAGCTCAGATCAGGGCCTGAACACTGAAGCTTTCTTT.

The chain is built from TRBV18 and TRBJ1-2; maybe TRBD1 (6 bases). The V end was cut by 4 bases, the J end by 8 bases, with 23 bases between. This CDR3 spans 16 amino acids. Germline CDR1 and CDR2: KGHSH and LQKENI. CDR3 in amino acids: CASSRDKDSPSRGYTF. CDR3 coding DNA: TGTGCCAGCTCACGTGATAAGGACAGTCCCTCGAGGGGCTACACCTTC.

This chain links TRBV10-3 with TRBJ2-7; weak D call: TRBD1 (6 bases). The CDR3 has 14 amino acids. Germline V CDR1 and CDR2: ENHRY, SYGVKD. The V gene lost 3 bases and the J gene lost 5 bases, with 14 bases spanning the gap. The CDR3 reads CAISEIQGSHEQYF. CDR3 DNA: TGTGCCATCAGTGAAATACAGGGTTCCCACGAGCAGTACTTC.

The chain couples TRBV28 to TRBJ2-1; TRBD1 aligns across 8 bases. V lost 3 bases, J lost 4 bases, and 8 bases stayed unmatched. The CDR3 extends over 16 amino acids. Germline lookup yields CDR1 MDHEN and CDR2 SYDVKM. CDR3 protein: CASSFRQGASYNEQFF. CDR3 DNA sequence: TGTGCCAGCAGTTTCCGGCAGGGGGCGTCGTACAATGAGCAGTTCTTC.

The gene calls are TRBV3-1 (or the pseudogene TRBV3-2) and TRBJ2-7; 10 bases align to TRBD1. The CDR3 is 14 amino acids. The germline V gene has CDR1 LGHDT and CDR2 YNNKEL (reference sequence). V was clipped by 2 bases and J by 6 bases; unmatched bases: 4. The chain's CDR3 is CASSQPGQGGEQYF. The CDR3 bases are TGTGCCAGCAGCCAACCCGGACAGGGGGGCGAGCAGTACTTC.

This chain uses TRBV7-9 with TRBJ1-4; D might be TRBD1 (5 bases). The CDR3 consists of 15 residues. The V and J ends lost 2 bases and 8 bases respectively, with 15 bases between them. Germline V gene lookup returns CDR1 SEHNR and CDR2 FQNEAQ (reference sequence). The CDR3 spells CASSLLDTSNEKLFF. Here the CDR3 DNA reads TGTGCCAGCAGCTTACTGGACACGAGTAACGAAAAACTGTTTTTT.

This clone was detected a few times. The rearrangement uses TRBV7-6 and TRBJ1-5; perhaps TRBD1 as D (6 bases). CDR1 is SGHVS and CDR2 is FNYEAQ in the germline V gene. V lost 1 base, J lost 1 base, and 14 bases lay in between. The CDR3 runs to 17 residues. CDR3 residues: CASSLEVAQGSNQPQHF. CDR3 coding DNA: TGTGCCAGCAGCTTAGAGGTGGCGCAGGGGAGCAATCAGCCCCAGCATTTT.

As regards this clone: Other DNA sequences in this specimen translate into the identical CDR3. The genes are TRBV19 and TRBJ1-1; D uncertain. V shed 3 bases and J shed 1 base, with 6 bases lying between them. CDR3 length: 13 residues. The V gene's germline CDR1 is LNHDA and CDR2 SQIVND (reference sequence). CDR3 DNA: TGTGCCAGTAGTATCACAGAGAACACTGAAGCTTTCTTT. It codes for CASSITENTEAFF.

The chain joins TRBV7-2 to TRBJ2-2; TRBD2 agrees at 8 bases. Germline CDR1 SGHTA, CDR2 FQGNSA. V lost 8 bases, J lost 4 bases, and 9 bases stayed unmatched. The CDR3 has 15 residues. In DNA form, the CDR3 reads TGTGCCAGCGGCGAGGGACGGGGGGGCACCGGGGAGCTGTTTTTT. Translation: CASGEGRGGTGELFF.

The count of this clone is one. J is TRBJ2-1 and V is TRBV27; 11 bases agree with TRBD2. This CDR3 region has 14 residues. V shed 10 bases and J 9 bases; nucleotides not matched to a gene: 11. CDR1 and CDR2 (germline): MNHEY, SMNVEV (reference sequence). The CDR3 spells CAISLAGGPFEQFF. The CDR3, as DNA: TGTGCCATCAGCTTAGCGGGAGGGCCATTTGAGCAGTTCTTC.

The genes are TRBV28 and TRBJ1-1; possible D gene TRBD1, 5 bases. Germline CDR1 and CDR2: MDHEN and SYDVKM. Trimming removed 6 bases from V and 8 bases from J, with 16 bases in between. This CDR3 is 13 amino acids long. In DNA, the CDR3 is TGTGCCAGCAGCTCCACCGACAGAGCCGAAGCTTTCTTT. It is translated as CASSSTDRAEAFF.

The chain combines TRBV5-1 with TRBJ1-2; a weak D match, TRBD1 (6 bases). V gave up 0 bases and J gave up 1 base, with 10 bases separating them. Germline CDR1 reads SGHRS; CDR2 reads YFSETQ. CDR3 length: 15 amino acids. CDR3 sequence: CASSLGRTVNYGYTF. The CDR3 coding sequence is TGCGCCAGCAGCTTGGGGAGGACAGTTAACTATGGCTACACCTTC.

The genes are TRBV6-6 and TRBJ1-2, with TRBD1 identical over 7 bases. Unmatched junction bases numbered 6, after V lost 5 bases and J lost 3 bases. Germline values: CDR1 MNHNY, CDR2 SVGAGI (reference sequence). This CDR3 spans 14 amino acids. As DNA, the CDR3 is TGTGCCAGCAGTGATGACAGGGCTTACTATGGCTACACCTTC. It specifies CASSDDRAYYGYTF.

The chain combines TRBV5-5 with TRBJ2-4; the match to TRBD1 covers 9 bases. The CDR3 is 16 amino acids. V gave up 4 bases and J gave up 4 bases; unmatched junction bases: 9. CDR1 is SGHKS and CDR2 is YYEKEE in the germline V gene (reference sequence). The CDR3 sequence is CASSLAPTGGKNIQYF. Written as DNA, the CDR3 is TGTGCCAGCAGCCTAGCTCCGACAGGGGGAAAAAACATTCAGTACTTC.

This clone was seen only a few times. The CDR3 here is CASSLPSGGANEQFF. The DNA for the CDR3 is TGTGCCAGCAGCTTACCAAGCGGGGGGGCCAATGAGCAGTTCTTC. The gene calls are TRBV5-4 and TRBJ2-1; 10 nucleotides match TRBD2. Germline values: CDR1 SGHNT, CDR2 YYREEE (reference sequence). Unmatched junction bases numbered 5, after V lost 2 bases and J lost 6 bases. CDR3 length equals 15 residues. The complete variable domain, with remaining parts taken from reference TRBV5-4 and TRBJ2-1, reads ETGVTQSPTHLIKTRGQQVTLRCSSQSGHNTVSWYQQALGQGPQFIFQYYREEENGRGNFPPRFSGLQFPNYSSELNVNALELDDSALYLCASSLPSGGANEQFFGPGTRLTVL.